Listed here are 26 T cell receptor beta chains from one sample, sequenced in a study of cytomegalovirus exposure and HLA in healthy donors. It was with 60 Vbeta and 13 Jbeta primers that the PCR ran. TCRdb's table, derived via immunoSEQ multiplex PCR, lists solely in-frame clones and lacks some. Found here are 82,000 or so clones, around 9.1% of them singletons; the top ten hold approximately 23%. The sample taken for sequencing was PBMCs. All receptors derive from a man aged 60-69 years in good health and CMV-seropositive.

The rearrangement uses TRBV27 and TRBJ1-6; 9 bases fit TRBD1. Germline CDR1 MNHEY, CDR2 SMNVEV (reference sequence). The V segment lost 0 bases and the J segment 5 bases; nucleotides outside the gene matches: 5. CDR3 length equals 17 residues. The CDR3 sequence is CASSLSTGGPNNSPLHF. The CDR3 bases are TGTGCCAGCAGTTTATCGACAGGGGGGCCTAATAATTCACCCCTCCACTTT.

J is TRBJ2-2 and V is TRBV20-1; D gene uncertain. Germline CDR1 is DFQATT and CDR2 is SNEGSKA (reference sequence). CDR3 size: 11 residues. The V and J ends lost 8 bases and 1 base respectively, with 5 bases between them. CDR3 loop: CSIGNTGELFF. The CDR3 nucleotides read TGCAGTATCGGGAACACCGGGGAGCTGTTTTTT.

The chain employs TRBV6-1 and TRBJ1-5; TRBD1 matches 9 bases. Germline V gene lookup returns CDR1 MNHNS and CDR2 SASEGT. The CDR3 is 15 amino acids. V shed 6 bases and J 2 bases; nucleotides not matched to a gene: 5. The CDR3 reads CASSWTGDGNQPQHF. CDR3 coding DNA: TGTGCCAGCAGCTGGACAGGGGACGGCAATCAGCCCCAGCATTTT.

This clone has a handful of counts. The genes are TRBV5-1 and TRBJ2-3; 11 positions agree with TRBD2. The germline V gene encodes CDR1 SGHRS and CDR2 YFSETQ. The V segment lost 4 bases and the J segment 2 bases; nucleotides outside the gene matches: 6. The CDR3 runs to 16 residues. The CDR3 nucleotides are TGCGCCAGCAGCCTCCAACTAGCGGGAGACACAGATACGCAGTATTTT. Protein: CASSLQLAGDTDTQYF.

The sample holds a few counts of this clone. This sequence joins TRBV18 and TRBJ2-6; 11 bases match TRBD1. This CDR3 has 17 amino acids. J gave up 2 bases and V 5 bases, and 5 bases lay outside the gene matches. Germline V gene lookup returns CDR1 KGHSH and CDR2 LQKENI. CDR3 DNA sequence: TGTGCCAGCTCAACCGGACAGGGGGCCACTGGGGCCAACGTCCTGACTTTC. Its translation is CASSTGQGATGANVLTF.

The chain joins TRBV7-3 to TRBJ2-1, with TRBD2 identical over 11 bases. There are 15 residues in the CDR3. Germline CDR1 SGHTA, CDR2 FQGTGA. The J segment lost 5 bases and the V segment lost 4 bases, leaving 4 bases of the junction unmatched. The CDR3 sequence: CASSSQGLADNEQFF. As DNA, the CDR3 is TGTGCCAGCAGCTCCCAGGGACTAGCGGACAATGAGCAGTTCTTC.

In its sample, this clone was seen a few times. The chain is built from TRBV7-9 and TRBJ2-3; 8 bases match TRBD2. The V gene end was trimmed by 4 bases and the J gene end by 1 base; junction bases not matched to a gene: 10. The CDR3 totals 17 residues. In germline, CDR1 is SEHNR, CDR2 FQNEAQ (reference sequence). The CDR3, as DNA: TGTGCCAGCAGCTCCCTCCAGCGGGAGTACGGCACAGATACGCAGTATTTT. Translating gives CASSSLQREYGTDTQYF.

As DNA, the CDR3 is TGTGCCAGCAGTCCCTCCCCGGCGGGGTCAACCTACAATGAGCAGTTCTTC. This sequence encodes CASSPSPAGSTYNEQFF. The J gene is TRBJ2-1, the V gene TRBV27; tentatively, D is TRBD2 (6 bases). The CDR3 contains 17 residues. Germline V gene sequence: CDR1 MNHEY, CDR2 SMNVEV (reference sequence). Deletions cut 5 bases from V and 2 bases from J, with 19 bases between.

There are a few counts of this clone. In DNA form, the CDR3 reads TGTGCCAGTAGTATCCCCGGACTACTAGCGTCCGCTCTCTACGCCAGGAGCTCCTACGAGCAGTACGTC. It encodes CASSIPGLLASALYARSSYEQYV. V is TRBV19 and J is TRBJ2-7; TRBD2 agrees at 7 bases. V trimming: 3 bases; J trimming: 0 bases; junction bases outside the gene matches: 29. The germline V gene encodes CDR1 LNHDA and CDR2 SQIVND (reference sequence). The CDR3 length is 23 residues.

The chain joins TRBV7-3 to TRBJ1-4; TRBD1 matches at 10 bases. This CDR3 is 15 amino acids long. Germline values: CDR1 SGHTA, CDR2 FQGTGA. Losses at the gene ends were 0 bases for V and 8 bases for J; bases not matched to a gene: 3. CDR3 bases: TGTGCCAGCAGCTTAACGGGGACAGGGGTGGAAAAACTGTTTTTT. Its translation: CASSLTGTGVEKLFF.

The chain links TRBV11-2 to TRBJ2-7; the D gene is possibly TRBD2 (5 bases). The CDR3 extends over 15 amino acids. CDR1 is SGHAT, CDR2 FQNNGV, per germline. Trimming left V 5 bases short and J 3 bases short, with 17 bases between. In DNA, the CDR3 is TGTGCCAGCAGCGCAGAGGGCGCAGTCTACTACGAGCAGTACGTC. This translates into CASSAEGAVYYEQYV.

The genes are TRBV5-1 and TRBJ2-3; perhaps TRBD2 as D (6 bases). The V and J ends lost 1 base and 3 bases respectively, with 9 bases between them. CDR1 and CDR2 from the germline V gene are SGHRS and YFSETQ. The CDR3 sequence is 14 residues long. CDR3 amino acids: CASSLRDWTDTQYF. The DNA of the CDR3 is TGCGCCAGCAGCTTGCGGGACTGGACAGATACGCAGTATTTT.

V usage is TRBV9 and J usage is TRBJ2-2; D possibly corresponds to TRBD1 (6 bases). The CDR3 extends over 16 amino acids. The V gene's germline CDR1 is SGDLS and CDR2 YYNGEE. V shed 4 bases and J shed 1 base, with 14 bases lying between them. CDR3 region: CASSSTLQGNTGELFF. In DNA form, the CDR3 reads TGTGCCAGCAGCTCCACCCTACAGGGGAACACCGGGGAGCTGTTTTTT.

In this sample, this clone turned up a few times. The V gene is TRBV5-1, the J gene TRBJ2-5; possibly TRBD1 for D (5 bases). Trimming took off 4 bases at V and 1 base at J, with 14 bases between the two ends. Looked up from germline, CDR1 is SGHRS and CDR2 is YFSETQ. The CDR3 is 15 residues long. CDR3 nucleotides: TGCGCCAGCAGCACCCTTGGCAGGGCCCAAGAGACCCAGTACTTC. Residues: CASSTLGRAQETQYF. Based on the CDR3 plus reference TRBV5-1 and TRBJ2-5, the full variable domain is KAGVTQTPRYLIKTRGQQVTLSCSPISGHRSVSWYQQTPGQGLQFLFEYFSETQRNKGNFPGRFSGRQFSNSRSEMNVSTLELGDSALYLCASSTLGRAQETQYFGPGTRLLVL.

This clone was seen only a few times. The chain joins TRBV29-1 to TRBJ1-1, with D possibly being TRBD1 (6 bases). There are 13 residues in the CDR3. Trimming removed 4 bases at V and 4 bases at J, with 13 bases between. Germline values: CDR1 SQVTM, CDR2 ANQGSEA. The CDR3 here is CSVVVTGATEAFF. The CDR3 DNA sequence: TGCAGCGTTGTGGTGACAGGAGCCACTGAAGCTTTCTTT.

This clone was picked up a small number of times. The chain uses TRBV10-3 and TRBJ1-2; 11 bases map to TRBD1. V lost 2 bases, J lost 8 bases, and 4 bases stayed unmatched. CDR1 is ENHRY and CDR2 is SYGVKD in the germline V gene. This CDR3 is built from 14 residues. CDR3 region: CAISEGQGARGYTF. CDR3 nucleotide sequence: TGTGCCATCAGTGAGGGACAGGGGGCGAGAGGCTACACCTTC.

J is TRBJ2-7 and V is TRBV11-2, with 8 bases identical to TRBD1. The germline gives CDR1 SGHAT, CDR2 FQNNGV. This CDR3 region has 14 residues. J gave up 3 bases and V 5 bases, and 6 bases lay outside the gene matches. The CDR3 spells CASSRDRKYYEQYF. Here the CDR3 DNA reads TGTGCCAGCAGCCGGGACAGGAAATACTACGAGCAGTACTTC.

The CDR3 nucleotides read TGTGCCAACGCACCGGGACAGGGAGTCAATACGCAGTATTTT. It codes for CANAPGQGVNTQYF. V usage is TRBV10-3 and J usage is TRBJ2-3; 9 bases fit TRBD1. This CDR3 has 14 amino acids. Germline CDR1 ENHRY, CDR2 SYGVKD. Germline trimming cut 10 bases from V and 7 bases from J; bases unmatched to any gene: 12.

This rearrangement joins TRBV5-6 to TRBJ2-1; 8 bases line up with TRBD2. The CDR3 is made up of 18 amino acids. Germline loops: CDR1 SGHDT, CDR2 YYEEEE. V lost 4 bases to trimming and J lost 0 bases; unmatched junction nucleotides: 12. CDR3 coding DNA: TGTGCCAGCAGCCCCGGGACTAGGTTTCGAAGCTCCTACAATGAGCAGTTCTTC. Protein product: CASSPGTRFRSSYNEQFF.

This clone showed up just a few times. The CDR3 bases are TGTGCCAGCAGGGGCGGACTAGCGATAACAGATACGCAGTATTTT. This gives the protein CASRGGLAITDTQYF. The rearrangement joins TRBV27 to TRBJ2-3, with TRBD2 identical over 9 bases. V lost 6 bases and J lost 3; bases outside the gene matches: 7. This CDR3 has 15 residues. Germline loops: CDR1 MNHEY, CDR2 SMNVEV (reference sequence).

The chain recombines TRBV5-8 with TRBJ2-1; D remains unclear. From germline, CDR1 is SGHTS and CDR2 YDEGEE. The germline V and J ends were trimmed by 2 bases and 6 bases, with 9 bases remaining between them. The length of the CDR3 is 13 residues. CDR3 DNA sequence: TGTGCCAGCAGCTTTGGGCAGGTCAATGAGCAGTTCTTC. Translated: CASSFGQVNEQFF.

V and J are TRBV28 and TRBJ2-2, with TRBD1 matching over 9 bases. Germline V gene lookup returns CDR1 MDHEN and CDR2 SYDVKM. Trimming took 8 bases from V and 3 from J; bases not matched to a gene: 1. The CDR3 totals 13 residues. The CDR3 loop reads CASWTGDTGELFF. CDR3 DNA: TGTGCCAGCTGGACAGGGGACACCGGGGAGCTGTTTTTT.

J is TRBJ2-2 and V is TRBV19; 8 nucleotides agree with TRBD1. V trimming: 6 bases; J trimming: 5 bases; junction bases outside the gene matches: 5. The CDR3 contains 14 residues. Per germline, CDR1 LNHDA and CDR2 SQIVND (reference sequence). Written as DNA, the CDR3 is TGTGCCAGTAGGCGGCGACAGGGGACCGGGGAGCTGTTTTTT. Translation: CASRRRQGTGELFF.

This clone was seen a few times. This chain links TRBV7-3 with TRBJ2-1, with 8 positions matching TRBD2. The J segment lost 10 bases and the V segment lost 2 bases, leaving 13 bases of the junction unmatched. Per the germline V gene, CDR1 is SGHTA and CDR2 is FQGTGA. The CDR3 loop spans 16 amino acids. CDR3 region: CASSLSSGGTQYEQFF. Here the CDR3 DNA reads TGTGCCAGCAGCTTATCAAGCGGGGGTACACAATACGAGCAGTTCTTC.

This clone was found a few times. The chain combines TRBV7-2 with TRBJ2-7, with 11 bases fitting TRBD2. Germline V gene sequence: CDR1 SGHTA, CDR2 FQGNSA. The CDR3 is made up of 17 amino acids. V lost 4 bases to trimming and J lost 6 bases; unmatched junction nucleotides: 14. The CDR3 region is CASSSTPTSGMGGEQYF. CDR3 nucleotide sequence: TGTGCCAGCAGCTCGACCCCGACTAGCGGGATGGGAGGCGAGCAGTACTTC.

This clone was found a few times. This rearrangement joins TRBV29-1 to TRBJ2-3; D might be TRBD1 (6 bases). V was pared by 6 bases and J by 2 bases, with 9 bases between. There are 12 residues in the CDR3. Germline lookup yields CDR1 SQVTM and CDR2 ANQGSEA. The CDR3 sequence is CSVGDNTDTQYF. The CDR3 region has the DNA TGCAGCGTCGGGGACAACACAGATACGCAGTATTTT.